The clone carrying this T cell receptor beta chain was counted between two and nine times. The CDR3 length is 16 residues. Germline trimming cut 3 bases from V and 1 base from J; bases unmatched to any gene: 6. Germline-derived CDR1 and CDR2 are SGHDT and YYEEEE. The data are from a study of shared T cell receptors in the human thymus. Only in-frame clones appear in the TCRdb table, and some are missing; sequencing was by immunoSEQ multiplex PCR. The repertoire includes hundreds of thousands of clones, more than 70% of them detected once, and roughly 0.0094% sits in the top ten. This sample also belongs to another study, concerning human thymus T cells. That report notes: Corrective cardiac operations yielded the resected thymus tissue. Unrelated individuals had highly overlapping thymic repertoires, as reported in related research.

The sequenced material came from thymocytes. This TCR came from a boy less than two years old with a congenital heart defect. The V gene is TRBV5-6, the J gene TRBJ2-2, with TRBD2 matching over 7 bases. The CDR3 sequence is CASSWGSGGNTGELFF. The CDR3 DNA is TGTGCCAGCAGCTGGGGGTCGGGGGGGAACACCGGGGAGCTGTTTTTT. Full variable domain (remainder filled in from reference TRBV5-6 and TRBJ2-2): DAGVTQSPTHLIKTRGQQVTLRCSPKSGHDTVSWYQQALGQGPQFIFQYYEEEERQRGNFPDRFSGHQFPNYSSELNVNALLLGDSALYLCASSWGSGGNTGELFFGEGSRLTVL.